This T cell receptor (beta chain) derives from a study of T cells after yellow fever vaccination. In the case of this clonotype: Its target is unknown.

Study results and caveats: Weaker in magnitude, the secondary response showed a faster peak on day 5 versus 15. Post-booster repertoires again held most primary-vaccination clones (approximately 96% CD4, 88% CD8).

MiXCR, applied by TCRdb to the 5' RACE reads, yields one record per CDR3 protein. In the table there are some 320,000 distinct CDR3 sequences, about 4.5% of which are singletons. The germline CDR1 and CDR2 sequences are MGHRA and YSYEKL. V gave up 3 bases and J gave up 3 bases; unmatched junction bases: 10. The CDR3 is made up of 16 amino acids. The V call is TRBV4-1, the J call TRBJ2-7; 8 bases line up with TRBD2. The source was PBMCs, collected 15 days after the yellow fever booster vaccination. The TCR was taken from a man between 18 and 29 years old who received the YFV17D yellow fever vaccine. CDR3 amino acids: CASSQAGRGGDYEQYF. CDR3 in DNA: TGCGCCAGCAGCCAGGCGGGTCGGGGGGGAGACTACGAGCAGTACTTC.